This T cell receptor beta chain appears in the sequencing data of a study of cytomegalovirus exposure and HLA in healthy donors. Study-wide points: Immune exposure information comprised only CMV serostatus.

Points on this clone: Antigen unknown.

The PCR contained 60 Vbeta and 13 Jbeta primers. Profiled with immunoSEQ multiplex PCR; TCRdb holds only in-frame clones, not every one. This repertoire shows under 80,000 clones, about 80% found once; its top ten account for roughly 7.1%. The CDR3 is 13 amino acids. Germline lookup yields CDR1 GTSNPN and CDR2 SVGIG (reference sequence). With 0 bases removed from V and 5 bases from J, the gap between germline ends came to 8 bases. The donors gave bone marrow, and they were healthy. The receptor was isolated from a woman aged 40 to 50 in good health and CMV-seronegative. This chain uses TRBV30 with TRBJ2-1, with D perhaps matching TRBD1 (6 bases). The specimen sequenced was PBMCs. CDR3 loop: CAWSVGQNNEQFF. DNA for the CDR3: TGTGCCTGGAGTGTAGGACAGAACAATGAGCAGTTCTTC.